This T cell receptor (beta chain) came from a study of blood T cell repertoires in COVID-19. Across the whole study: In each case, the material was cDNA or gDNA derived from T cells, B-cell-depleted T cells, or PBMCs.

Measured with immunoSEQ multiplex PCR; TCRdb has only the in-frame clones, and not every one. The sample consists of around 290,000 clones, more than 75% of them appearing once. CDR1 and CDR2 from the germline V gene are MNHEY and SVGAGI. The CDR3 is 15 amino acids. Trimming removed 2 bases from V and 7 bases from J; junction bases left unmatched: 5. V gene TRBV6-5 combines with J gene TRBJ2-1, with 10 bases identical to TRBD2. The TCR was taken from a woman in her fifties or sixties who had recovered from COVID-19. Input material: peripheral blood. As DNA, the CDR3 is TGTGCCAGCAGTTACCCGGCTAGCGGGGGTAATGAGCAGTTCTTC. It encodes CASSYPASGGNEQFF.